The 18 T cell receptor beta chains below come from one sample, sequenced in a study of identical twins. A single record per CDR3 protein comes from TCRdb applying MiXCR to the 5' RACE reads. The table has 500,000 or so distinct CDR3 sequences, roughly 21% seen once; the top ten hold roughly 0.91%. The sample was also linked to a second study, of T cells expressing NK-cell markers.

The sample comprised CD4+ T cells sorted from blood. These receptor sequences come from a young woman in good health.

The chain carries TRBV5-1 and TRBJ2-7; D may be TRBD1 (6 bases). The CDR3 runs to 14 residues. Trimming cost V 0 bases and J 4 bases, with 11 bases left between them. Germline CDR1 and CDR2: SGHRS and YFSETQ. The CDR3: CASSLAGETYEQYF. CDR3 coding DNA: TGCGCCAGCAGCTTGGCAGGGGAGACTTACGAGCAGTACTTC. The full variable domain, rest sourced from reference TRBV5-1 and TRBJ2-7, is KAGVTQTPRYLIKTRGQQVTLSCSPISGHRSVSWYQQTPGQGLQFLFEYFSETQRNKGNFPGRFSGRQFSNSRSEMNVSTLELGDSALYLCASSLAGETYEQYFGPGTRLTVT.

The genes are TRBV7-8 and TRBJ1-6; the match to TRBD1 covers 8 bases. Germline V CDR1 and CDR2: SGHVS, FQNEAQ. With 5 bases clipped from V and 9 bases from J, the junction kept 6 bases outside the gene matches. CDR3 length equals 14 residues. CDR3 nucleotides: TGTGCCAGCAGCCTACAGGGGGGCGGTTCACCCCTCCACTTT. Its translation: CASSLQGGGSPLHF. The variable domain in full, completed from reference TRBV7-8 and TRBJ1-6, reads GAGVSQSPRYKVAKRGQDVALRCDPISGHVSLFWYQQALGQGPEFLTYFQNEAQLDKSGLPSDRFFAERPEGSVSTLKIQRTQQEDSAVYLCASSLQGGGSPLHFGNGTRLTVT.

There are a few counts of this clonotype. The chain has TRBV18 and TRBJ2-2; a possible D gene is TRBD1 (5 bases). V lost 6 bases and J 5 bases, leaving 10 bases between the germline ends. This CDR3 spans 13 amino acids. From germline, CDR1 is KGHSH and CDR2 LQKENI. In DNA, the CDR3 is TGTGCCAGCTCCTCGACAGAAACCGGGGAGCTGTTTTTT. It encodes CASSSTETGELFF.

This clonotype was seen a few times. The chain links TRBV6-4 to TRBJ2-3; D remains unclear. The CDR3 is 16 amino acids. Between the trimmed V and J ends, which lost 1 base and 1 base, there was a span of 12 bases. CDR1 is MRHNA and CDR2 is SNTAGT in the germline V gene. CDR3 residues: CASSDWIPVGTDTQYF. For the CDR3, the DNA is TGTGCCAGCAGTGACTGGATCCCGGTGGGCACAGATACGCAGTATTTT.

This clonotype occurred many times. V and J are TRBV5-1 and TRBJ2-2; the match to TRBD2 covers 8 bases. The J segment lost 5 bases and the V segment lost 3 bases, leaving 6 bases of the junction unmatched. The length of the CDR3 is 15 residues. Germline V gives CDR1 SGHRS, CDR2 YFSETQ. CDR3 sequence reads: CASSWIAGKTGELFF. The CDR3 nucleotides are TGCGCCAGCAGCTGGATAGCGGGGAAAACCGGGGAGCTGTTTTTT.

V gene TRBV12-3 or TRBV12-4 combines with J gene TRBJ2-1; D is unclear. The CDR3 sequence is 14 residues long. Trimming removed 6 bases at V and 3 bases at J, with 12 bases between. CDR3 loop: CASRRQVGYNEQFF. The CDR3 DNA is TGTGCCAGCAGGCGCCAGGTGGGCTACAATGAGCAGTTCTTC.

The chain employs TRBV20-1 and TRBJ2-5; 7 bases agree with TRBD1. CDR3 length: 14 residues. V lost 1 base to trimming and J lost 4 bases; unmatched junction nucleotides: 6. Germline values: CDR1 DFQATT, CDR2 SNEGSKA (reference sequence). The CDR3 DNA follows: TGCAGTGCTAGAGGAGGGGCAGGGGGAGAGACCCAGTACTTC. Translating it yields CSARGGAGGETQYF.

The V call is TRBV9, the J call TRBJ2-1, with D perhaps given as TRBD1 or TRBD2 (5 bases each). From germline, CDR1 is SGDLS and CDR2 YYNGEE. Trimming removed 0 bases at V and 4 bases at J, with 14 bases between. The CDR3 has 16 amino acids. The CDR3 here is CASSVAGRDGYNEQFF. CDR3 nucleotide sequence: TGTGCCAGCAGCGTAGCGGGCAGGGACGGGTACAATGAGCAGTTCTTC.

This clonotype was seen many times. The V and J genes are TRBV7-9 and TRBJ2-2, with 8 bases fitting TRBD1. With 5 bases clipped from V and 2 bases from J, the junction kept 4 bases outside the gene matches. CDR1 and CDR2 from the germline V gene are SEHNR and FQNEAQ (reference sequence). The CDR3 is 15 residues long. CDR3 in DNA: TGTGCCAGCAGCCCTGGACAGGGAAACACCGGGGAGCTGTTTTTT. Amino acid sequence: CASSPGQGNTGELFF.

The chain is built from TRBV10-3 and TRBJ2-1; 7 bases are a match to TRBD1. The germline CDR1 and CDR2 sequences are ENHRY and SYGVKD. The trim removed 3 bases at V and 10 bases at J, leaving 12 bases unmatched. CDR3 length: 15 residues. CDR3 in amino acids: CAISDRDSEGEEQFF. CDR3 sequence (DNA): TGTGCCATCAGTGACCGGGACAGTGAGGGAGAAGAGCAGTTCTTC.

The sample holds a few counts of this clonotype. The rearrangement uses TRBV6-1 and TRBJ2-7; the D gene could be TRBD1 or TRBD2 (5 bases each). Trimming removed 8 bases from V and 2 bases from J, with 19 bases in between. This CDR3 has 15 residues. The V gene's germline CDR1 is MNHNS and CDR2 SASEGT. CDR3 sequence (DNA): TGTGCCAGCCGACCTACCGGGACGTCAGCCTACGAGCAGTACTTC. The encoded protein is CASRPTGTSAYEQYF.

In this sample, this clonotype turned up a few times. V and J are TRBV12-3 or TRBV12-4 and TRBJ1-1; no reliable D call. The CDR3 consists of 14 residues. V was trimmed by 2 bases and J by 1 base, leaving 8 bases between them. Here the CDR3 DNA reads TGTGCCAGCAGTTTACGGACCAAGAACACTGAAGCTTTCTTT. It specifies CASSLRTKNTEAFF.

This chain connects TRBV2 to TRBJ2-3; either TRBD1 or TRBD2 may fit D (5 bases each). V lost 0 bases and J lost 4, with 26 bases in between. CDR3 length equals 20 residues. Germline CDR1 reads SNHLY; CDR2 reads FYNNEI. In nucleotides, the CDR3 is TGTGCCAGCAGTGAAGCGCCGGTTTTCTTGGGGGACCACGAACCAGATACGCAGTATTTT. Its protein product is CASSEAPVFLGDHEPDTQYF.

The V and J genes are TRBV6-5 and TRBJ2-7, with D unclear. This CDR3 has 13 amino acids. CDR1 and CDR2 (germline): MNHEY, SVGAGI. V was cut by 0 bases and J by 4 bases, with 7 bases left in between. The CDR3 DNA is TGTGCCAGCAGTTACTCGTTGAAGTACGAGCAGTACTTC. Its protein is CASSYSLKYEQYF.

This chain uses TRBV4-3 with TRBJ2-7; the D call may be TRBD1 or TRBD2 (5 bases each). The CDR3 totals 15 residues. Deletions cut 0 bases from V and 9 bases from J, with 18 bases between. Germline V lookup: CDR1 LGHNA, CDR2 YSLEER. CDR3 sequence reads: CASSQDPAGALGQYF. CDR3 nucleotide sequence: TGCGCCAGCAGCCAAGATCCCGCCGGGGCCCTTGGGCAGTACTTC.

The chain has TRBV10-3 and TRBJ2-6; tentatively, D is TRBD1 (6 bases). The germline V and J ends were trimmed by 5 bases and 2 bases, with 16 bases remaining between them. In germline, CDR1 is ENHRY, CDR2 SYGVKD. The CDR3 runs 17 residues. The chain's CDR3 is CAISLQGRTAGANVLTF. The DNA of the CDR3 is TGTGCCATCAGTTTACAGGGACGGACTGCTGGGGCCAACGTCCTGACTTTC.

V usage is TRBV27 and J usage is TRBJ2-1, with 10 bases fitting TRBD2. The CDR3 loop spans 16 amino acids. Germline-derived CDR1 and CDR2 are MNHEY and SMNVEV (reference sequence). The ends lost 0 bases at V and 10 bases at J; junction bases unmatched: 9. The CDR3 nucleotides are TGTGCCAGCAGTTTATCCCTGACTAGCGGGCCCCGGGAGCAGTTCTTC. It yields the protein CASSLSLTSGPREQFF.

The genes are TRBV10-1 and TRBJ2-7, with 8 bases identical to TRBD1. After removal of 2 bases from V and 8 bases from J, the junction contained 2 bases not matched to a gene. This CDR3 has 12 amino acids. CDR1 is WNHNN and CDR2 is SYGVQD in the germline V gene (reference sequence). The CDR3 DNA follows: TGCGCCAGCAGTGAGGGACAGGGCCAGCAGTACTTC. Translation gives CASSEGQGQQYF.